This TCR beta chain was sequenced during a study of post-analysis software for immune sequencing data. Study information: The disease courses covered relapsing-remitting, secondary progressive and progressive-relapsing multiple sclerosis.

Remarks on this clonotype: What it recognizes is unknown.

Regarding the study as a whole: Strong co-clustering by F measure was evident for samples that had been prepared in the same batch. Higher frequency in patients than in controls was seen for five TRBV segments, with TRBV5-6, TRBV5-1 and TRBV20-1 among them. Patients with multiple sclerosis recorded significantly lower normalized Chao1 diversity than controls, the study found.

CDR3 length equals 16 residues. V dropped 4 bases and J dropped 7; count of bases not matched to a gene: 7. Germline CDR1 and CDR2: LNHNV and YYDKDF (reference sequence). The library was made from cDNA and included unique molecular identifiers. Each sample of roughly 0.9 to 10 million input T cells yielded roughly 0.5 million cDNA molecules, so each molecule approximated one T cell. TCRdb analysed the PCR reads with MiXCR anew, one entry per CDR3 protein. Here the sample spans hundreds of thousands of distinct CDR3 sequences, approximately 53% being singletons. Sequences were obtained from blood. The TCR sequence derives from a girl aged 10-17 years with multiple sclerosis. V is TRBV15 and J is TRBJ2-1, with 13 bases lining up with TRBD2. The CDR3 protein is CATSINRTSGRNEQFF. The CDR3 DNA reads as TGTGCCACCAGCATAAATCGGACTAGCGGGAGAAATGAGCAGTTCTTC. Variable domain in full (rest from reference TRBV15 and TRBJ2-1): DAMVIQNPRYQVTQFGKPVTLSCSQTLNHNVMYWYQQKSSQAPKLLFHYYDKDFNNEADTPDNFQSRRPNTSFCFLDIRSPGLGDTAMYLCATSINRTSGRNEQFFGPGTRLTVL.